This entry features one TCR beta chain sequence. Its specific antigen is unknown. No much larger clonotype is one base removed from it; base qualities were not supplied. The High Capacity cDNA Reverse Transcription Kit was used to reverse transcribe all of the isolated RNA, meaning that expressed TCRB transcripts were what got sequenced. Naive, central memory and regulatory T cell samples underwent deep immunoSEQ sequencing, averaging roughly 3.4 million total reads per sample. After sorted cells were lysed in RLT buffer, RNA was extracted with DNase-treated RNeasy Micro or Mini kits, with the choice depending on cell number. To prevent cross-contamination, every cell subset was processed on its own, while patient and healthy donor samples were processed together. TCRB sequences were amplified from cDNA with the immunoSEQ multiplex PCR, producing 87-bp fragments spanning the CDR3 region. Sequencing of the amplicons was done on the Illumina HiSeq platform. Per the authors' processing: Synthetic template baselines were used to correct PCR bias computationally, reads within Hamming distance 2 were collapsed together, and singletons that could not be merged were discarded. By aligning reads against IMGT, V, D and J genes, CDR3 length, and insertions or deletions at six rearrangement sites were assigned. Within each subset, clonotype counts were normalized to sorted cell number, and only after that were true diversity and Gini coefficients computed with the tcR R package. Repertoire sharing was quantified using the overlap coefficient calculated on TCRB nucleotide sequences. As a proxy for the pre-selection repertoire, out-of-frame TCRB sequences from naive cells were analyzed. TCRdb took over this immuneACCESS table, retaining in-frame rearrangements with V and J assigned. Such tables are incomplete; in checked studies, under half of the missing clones stem from an unresolved V gene, and the remainder is unexplained. V, J and clone size were drawn from that table, and D and trimming were deduced from the DNA. A total of 150,000 to 200,000 clones appear in this sample, over 55% of them only once. The top ten clonotypes cover under 0.1% of the sample.

The data belong to a study of beta chain features in type 1 diabetes listed by TCRdb under 2018. Some background on the complete study: Mean age, gender distribution, total cell number and subset yield did not differ between patients and healthy donors. Whereas all 30 or so donors provided naive and central memory subsets, regulatory and stem cell-like memory subsets were isolated from just 8 patients and roughly 8 healthy donors. The study compared TCRB repertoires of sorted circulating CD4+ T cell subsets between recently diagnosed type 1 diabetes patients and matched healthy donors. A total of roughly 100 million sorted cells were examined across all samples, and the number of cells per subset was strongly correlated with RNA yield.

Overall study results and their limits: HLA sub-analyses involved small numbers of individuals, so any influence of HLA type on TCRB rearrangement remained unresolved. Because cDNA rather than genomic DNA was sequenced, highly expressing activated cells could have been over-represented, although no difference in activation and CD3 levels was found between groups. At VDJ recombination sites, type 1 diabetes patients had fewer insertions and more deleted nucleotides, which implies abnormalities in thymic rearrangement. Shorter templates might be favored by PCR, yet because patient and control samples were amplified and corrected together, any such skew would affect both groups equally. Naive, central memory and regulatory TCRB repertoires appeared to be more alike among patients than among healthy donors. Type 1 diabetes patients showed a moderate but significant shortening of TCRB CDR3 length in all four CD4+ subsets.

Relative to germline, V is missing 0 bases and J is missing 1 base, with 3 bases of the junction outside any gene match. From its cysteine to its phenylalanine, the CDR3 spans 15 amino acids. Only the CDR3 DNA stays, 45 bases, in frame from base 1. Per the germline V gene (reference sequence), GTSNPN is the CDR1 and SVGIG is the CDR2. A single peripheral blood draw of around 120 mL on average was collected from each donor into heparinised tubes. Using a panel that included CD45RO, CCR7, CD25, CD127, CD95 and CD27, naive, central memory, regulatory and stem cell-like memory CD4+ T cells were sorted on a BD FACSAria II. All sorted populations exceeded 95% purity. PBMCs were isolated right away by Lymphoprep density gradient centrifugation and were stained directly, without culture. To minimize batch effects, samples were stained and sorted in pairs, one healthy donor with one patient per experiment.

This chain joins TRBV30 to TRBJ1-5; 7 bases in between match TRBD1. The clonotype comes from a young man with type 1 diabetes. The specimen sequenced was naive CD4+ T cells from blood. The cell subset or site label on this specimen signifies: true naive CD4+ T cells. The encoded CDR3 is CAWSVGGSSNQPQHF. The DNA reads as follows: TGTGCCTGGAGTGTAGGGGGCTCGAGCAATCAGCCCCAGCATTTT.